This TCR beta chain was found in a study of monozygotic twins with cystic fibrosis. Trimming cost V 1 base and J 2 bases; bases outside gene matches: 8. Germline lookup yields CDR1 SGHTA and CDR2 FQGNSA. This CDR3 is built from 17 residues. Assay used: immunoSEQ multiplex PCR; TCRdb lists only in-frame clones, some missing. The top ten clones hold roughly 0.89% of a sample with approximately 11,000 clones, roughly 95% of them seen once. The specimen was blood. The receptor was derived from a boy between 10 and 17 years old with cystic fibrosis. The rearrangement joins TRBV7-2 to TRBJ2-7, with 10 positions matching TRBD1. DNA of the CDR3: TGTGCCAGCAGCTTAGTTTTTACGGGACAGGGGCCCTACGAGCAGTACTTC. It codes for CASSLVFTGQGPYEQYF.